Included here is one TCR beta chain sequence, with context. Its antigen is unknown. Trimming at V came to 2 bases and at J to 4 bases, leaving 7 bases not matched to a gene. The CDR3 length is 16 residues. CDR1 and CDR2 (germline): ENHRY, SYGVKD. The sample originates from a study of response to subunit inactivated influenza vaccine. TCRdb fed the RT-PCR reads into MiXCR, producing one record per CDR3 protein. The sample shows about 530,000 distinct CDR3 sequences, 12% of them seen only once. The study, taken as a whole, reports: Seasonal influenza vaccination, on each occasion, was suggested by the authors to recruit few new T cells.

The specimen was PBMCs from blood, collected on the day of vaccination. The sequence derives from a man in his fifties who received an inactivated influenza vaccine. The V gene is TRBV10-3, the J gene TRBJ2-5; TRBD1 aligns across 10 bases. CDR3 DNA sequence: TGTGCCATCAGTGAGGTGGGACAGGGGCGTTCAGAGACCCAGTACTTC. Translation: CAISEVGQGRSETQYF.